This TCR beta chain is from a study of T cell repertoires in cytomegalovirus infection. At the level of the study: The authors relied on CMV epitopes, both recently identified HLA-C-restricted and well-studied HLA-B-restricted.

CDR3 length equals 15 residues. J gave up 6 bases and V 4 bases, and 7 bases lay outside the gene matches. Germline lookup yields CDR1 MNHEY and CDR2 SVGAGI. Regarding the study as a whole: There were HLA-C-restricted CMV-specific TCR beta clonotypes dominating the ex vivo response.

In TCRdb, the reads were re-called with MiXCR into one record per CDR3 protein. The sample lists some 940,000 distinct CDR3 sequences, approximately 30% occurring once. About this clonotype itself: Its target is unknown.

The specimen was cultured CD8+ T cells from PBMCs, collected from culture after CMV antigen stimulation. The chain links TRBV6-5 to TRBJ1-4; 8 bases match TRBD1. The receptor comes from a human donor in good health (CMV status not recorded). Some clones in this sample may be carry-over from other donors' samples. CDR3 amino acids: CASSFRGPGYEKLFF. In DNA form, the CDR3 reads TGTGCCAGCAGTTTCAGGGGGCCTGGATATGAAAAACTGTTTTTT.